This T cell receptor beta chain was identified in a study of sequential checkpoint blockade in melanoma. Turning to the study itself: Arm A got nivolumab then ipilimumab; arm B the reverse, 1:1. Each arm's sequence ended with maintenance nivolumab.

The assay was immunoSEQ multiplex PCR, and TCRdb's table has in-frame clones only and misses some. Among around 30,000 clones, approximately 86% were seen once, and the ten largest hold under 20%. Treatment given: randomized to nivolumab then ipilimumab (arm A) or the reverse (arm B). This clone appeared once. V lost 5 bases and J lost 6, with 26 bases in between. CDR3 length: 18 amino acids. Germline CDR1 reads SGHVS; CDR2 reads FQNEAQ. The gene calls are TRBV7-8 and TRBJ1-5; a weak D match, TRBD1 (6 bases). The receptor's source is a human donor with melanoma. The material was CD8+ T cells sorted from blood (inferred from file names), obtained from a patient given nivolumab and ipilimumab in sequence. This CDR3 is CASSPHPSWGGALQPQHF. DNA of the CDR3: TGTGCCAGCAGCCCTCACCCCTCGTGGGGGGGGGCGCTTCAGCCCCAGCATTTT. Full variable domain (outside the CDR3, taken from reference TRBV7-8 and TRBJ1-5): GAGVSQSPRYKVAKRGQDVALRCDPISGHVSLFWYQQALGQGPEFLTYFQNEAQLDKSGLPSDRFFAERPEGSVSTLKIQRTQQEDSAVYLCASSPHPSWGGALQPQHFGDGTRLSIL.